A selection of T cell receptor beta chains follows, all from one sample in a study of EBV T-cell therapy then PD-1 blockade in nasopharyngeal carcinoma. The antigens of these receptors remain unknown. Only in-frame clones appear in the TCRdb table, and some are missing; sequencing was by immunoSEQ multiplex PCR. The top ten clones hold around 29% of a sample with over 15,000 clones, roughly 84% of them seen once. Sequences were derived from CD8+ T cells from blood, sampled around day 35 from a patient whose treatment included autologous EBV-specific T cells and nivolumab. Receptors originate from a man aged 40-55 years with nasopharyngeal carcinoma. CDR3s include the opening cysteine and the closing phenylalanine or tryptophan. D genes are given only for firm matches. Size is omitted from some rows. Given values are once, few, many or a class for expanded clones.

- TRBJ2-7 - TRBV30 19 CAWSPLAGEPPSSAYEQYF TGTGCCTGGAGTCCATTGGCTGGGGAGCCTCCCTCCTCGGCCTACGAGCAGTACTTC
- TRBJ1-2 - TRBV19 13 CASSTDSQGGYTF TGTGCCAGTAGCACCGACTCCCAGGGGGGCTACACCTTC
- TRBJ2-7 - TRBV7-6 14 CASSLAGGPGEQYF TGTGCCAGCAGCTTAGCCGGGGGGCCGGGCGAGCAGTACTTC
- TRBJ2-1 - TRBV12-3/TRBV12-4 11 CASTRGIEQFF TGTGCCAGCACCCGGGGGATTGAGCAGTTCTTC
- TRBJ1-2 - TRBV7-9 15 CASSHTGTTYYGYTF TGTGCCAGCAGTCACACCGGGACTACCTACTATGGCTACACCTTC
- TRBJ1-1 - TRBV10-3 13 CAISETPREGDFF TGTGCCATCAGTGAGACACCAAGAGAGGGGGATTTCTTT
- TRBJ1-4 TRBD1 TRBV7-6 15 CASSNLDRGGEKLFF TGTGCCAGCAGCAATTTAGACAGGGGCGGTGAAAAACTGTTTTTT
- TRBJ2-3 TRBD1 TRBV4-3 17 CASSQDLGQGVTDTQYF TGCGCCAGCAGCCAAGATCTAGGACAGGGGGTAACAGATACGCAGTATTTT
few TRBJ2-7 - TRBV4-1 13 CASSKPSSYEQYF TGCGCCAGCAGTAAGCCTAGCTCCTACGAGCAGTACTTC
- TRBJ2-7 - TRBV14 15 CASSQDPGVVYEQYF TGTGCCAGCAGCCAAGATCCCGGGGTCGTTTACGAGCAGTACTTC
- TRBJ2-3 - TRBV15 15 CATSRDRLGPDTQYF TGTGCCACCAGCAGAGATCGCCTAGGCCCAGATACGCAGTATTTT
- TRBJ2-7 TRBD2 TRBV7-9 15 CASSPLAGPSYEQYF TGTGCCAGCAGCCCCCTAGCGGGGCCCTCCTACGAGCAGTACTTC
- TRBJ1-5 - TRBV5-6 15 CASSYGSYSNQPQHF TGTGCCAGCAGTTACGGATCCTATAGCAATCAGCCCCAGCATTTT
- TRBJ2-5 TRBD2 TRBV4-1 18 CASSHDFVAGGHQETQYF TGCGCCAGCAGCCATGACTTTGTAGCGGGGGGTCACCAAGAGACCCAGTACTTC
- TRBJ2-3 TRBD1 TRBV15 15 CATYLSGQGPDTQYF TGTGCCACCTACCTTTCGGGACAGGGGCCAGATACGCAGTATTTT
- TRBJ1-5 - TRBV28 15 CASSLWGTHNQPQHF TGTGCCAGCAGTTTATGGGGGACACACAATCAGCCCCAGCATTTT
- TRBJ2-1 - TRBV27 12 CASGNNEFEQFF TGTGCCAGCGGAAACAACGAGTTTGAGCAGTTCTTC
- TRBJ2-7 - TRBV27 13 CASSSTDSYEQYF TGTGCCAGCAGTTCGACAGATTCCTACGAGCAGTACTTC
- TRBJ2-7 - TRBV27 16 CASTPSQGSTSYEQYF TGTGCCAGCACCCCTTCGCAGGGATCAACCTCCTACGAGCAGTACTTC
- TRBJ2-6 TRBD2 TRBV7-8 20 CASSTRTLAGAISGANVLTF TGTGCCAGCAGCACGCGAACCCTAGCGGGGGCGATCTCTGGGGCCAACGTCCTGACTTTC
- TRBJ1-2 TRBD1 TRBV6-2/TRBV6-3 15 CASSYGTGENYGYTF TGTGCCAGCAGTTACGGGACAGGAGAGAACTATGGCTACACCTTC
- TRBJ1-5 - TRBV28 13 CATRQNSNQPQHF TGTGCCACCAGACAGAATAGCAATCAGCCCCAGCATTTT
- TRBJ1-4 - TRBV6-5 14 CASSQTGRGEKLFF TGTGCCAGCAGCCAGACAGGTCGCGGTGAAAAACTGTTTTTT
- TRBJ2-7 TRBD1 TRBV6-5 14 CASSSGTGPVEQYF TGTGCCAGCAGCTCGGGGACAGGGCCCGTCGAGCAGTACTTC
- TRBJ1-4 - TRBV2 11 CASSDWEKLFF TGTGCCAGCAGTGATTGGGAAAAACTGTTTTTT
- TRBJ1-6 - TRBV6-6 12 CASSYSSSPLHF TGTGCCAGCAGTTACTCTAGTTCACCCCTCCACTTT
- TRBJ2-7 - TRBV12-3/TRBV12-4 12 CASSFAGDEQYF TGTGCCAGCAGTTTTGCAGGGGATGAGCAGTACTTC
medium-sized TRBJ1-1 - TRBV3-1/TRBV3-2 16 CASSPDLFGSVAEAFF TGTGCCAGCAGCCCAGATCTTTTCGGGTCCGTCGCTGAAGCTTTCTTT
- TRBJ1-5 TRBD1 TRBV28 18 CASSTRQGDFYSNQPQHF TGTGCCAGCAGTACTAGACAGGGAGACTTCTATAGCAATCAGCCCCAGCATTTT
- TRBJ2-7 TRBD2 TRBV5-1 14 CASSSPGLAYEQYF TGCGCCAGCAGCTCCCCGGGACTAGCGTACGAGCAGTACTTC
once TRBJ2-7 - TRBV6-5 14 CASSQAESSYEQYF TGTGCCAGCAGCCAGGCAGAAAGCTCCTACGAGCAGTACTTC
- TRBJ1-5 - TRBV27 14 CASSRAGVGQPQHF TGTGCCAGCAGTAGGGCAGGGGTCGGTCAGCCCCAGCATTTT
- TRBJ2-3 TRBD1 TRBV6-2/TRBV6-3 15 CASSPQSQGVDTQYF TGTGCCAGCAGCCCCCAATCGCAGGGGGTGGATACGCAGTATTTT
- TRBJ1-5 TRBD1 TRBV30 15 CAWSVGGGGNQPQHF TGTGCCTGGAGTGTTGGAGGGGGCGGCAATCAGCCCCAGCATTTT
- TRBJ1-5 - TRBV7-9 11 CASSLGQSQHF TGTGCCAGCAGCCTGGGACAAAGCCAGCATTTT
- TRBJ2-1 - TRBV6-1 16 CASSEGGPYGLYEQFF TGTGCCAGCAGTGAAGGGGGACCCTACGGGCTCTATGAGCAGTTCTTC
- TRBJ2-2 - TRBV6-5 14 CASSRPPGPGELFF TGTGCCAGCAGTAGGCCCCCGGGGCCCGGGGAGCTGTTTTTT
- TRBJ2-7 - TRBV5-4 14 CASSSSDRSYEQYF TGTGCCAGCAGCTCTTCCGACAGGTCCTACGAGCAGTACTTC
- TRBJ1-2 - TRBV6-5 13 CASSYPGYYGYTF TGTGCCAGCAGTTACCCGGGCTACTATGGCTACACCTTC
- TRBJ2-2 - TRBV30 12 CAGGAAGGELFF TGTGCTGGGGGGGCGGCGGGCGGGGAGCTGTTTTTT
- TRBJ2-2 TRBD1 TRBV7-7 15 CASSLGTGPTGELFF TGTGCCAGCAGCTTAGGGACAGGGCCCACCGGGGAGCTGTTTTTT
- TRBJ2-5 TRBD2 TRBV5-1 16 CASSLALAGGRETQYF TGCGCCAGCAGCTTGGCGCTAGCGGGGGGGCGAGAGACCCAGTACTTC
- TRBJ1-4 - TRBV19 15 CASSPLSTGSEKLFF TGTGCCAGTAGTCCCTTATCTACAGGAAGCGAAAAACTGTTTTTT
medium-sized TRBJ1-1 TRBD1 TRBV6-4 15 CASSPSLEGAAEAFF TGTGCCAGCAGTCCCTCCCTTGAGGGGGCGGCTGAAGCTTTCTTT
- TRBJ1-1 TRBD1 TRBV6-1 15 CASSEGTGGSTEAFF TGTGCCAGCAGTGAAGGGACAGGGGGCAGCACTGAAGCTTTCTTT
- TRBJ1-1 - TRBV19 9 CAAGNEAFF TGTGCCGCCGGAAATGAAGCTTTCTTT